Listed below are T cell receptor beta chains from one sample, sequenced in a study of identical twins. From the 5' RACE reads, TCRdb called clonotypes with MiXCR, one entry per CDR3 protein. The sample has fewer than 650,000 distinct CDR3 sequences, 9.5% to 10% seen once. These data were also reused for a study on yellow fever vaccine responses in identical twins.

Material: PBMCs. The receptors derive from a young woman in good health. CDR3s include the opening cysteine and the closing phenylalanine or tryptophan. D genes are given only for firm matches. A row's size may be missing; if present it is once, few, many or a size class.

D	size	V	J	DNA	CDR3
-	-	TRBV2	TRBJ1-5	TGTGCCAGCAGTGGGAGGGTAGCCCAGCCCCAGCATTTT	CASSGRVAQPQHF
TRBD1	few	TRBV30	TRBJ2-2	TGTGCCTGGAGTACGGGACAGGGGGCGCGGACCGGGGAGCTGTTTTTT	CAWSTGQGARTGELFF
-	-	TRBV2	TRBJ2-3	TGTGCCAGCAGTGAAGGCCCCCCAGGGACCCTCACAGATACGCAGTATTTT	CASSEGPPGTLTDTQYF
-	few	TRBV3-1	TRBJ2-2	TGTGCCAGCAGCCAAGAGGTTATGGGCGGGGAGCTGTTTTTT	CASSQEVMGGELFF
-	few	TRBV7-2	TRBJ1-1	TGTGCCAGCAGCTTACTGGGGGGGCGCAGTTTAGCGGCTTTCTTT	CASSLLGGRSLAAFF
-	few	TRBV12-5	TRBJ2-1	TGTGCTAGTGGTTTTGGTCTAGCAGGCCACAATGAGCAGTTCTTC	CASGFGLAGHNEQFF
TRBD2	-	TRBV20-1	TRBJ2-3	TGCAGTGCAACACTAGCGCCTCGCACAGATACGCAGTATTTT	CSATLAPRTDTQYF
TRBD2	many	TRBV6-2/TRBV6-3	TRBJ2-3	TGTGCCAGCCGGAGAACTAGCGGATCAGATACGCAGTATTTT	CASRRTSGSDTQYF
-	-	TRBV15	TRBJ2-1	TGTGCCACCAGCATTCCGGGACACGTGTCCAATGAGCAGTTCTTC	CATSIPGHVSNEQFF
TRBD1	few	TRBV27	TRBJ1-1	TGTGCCAGCAGTTCCGCGACAGGGGTGGGGTACACTGAAGCTTTCTTT	CASSSATGVGYTEAFF
TRBD1	-	TRBV4-3	TRBJ2-1	TGCGCCAGCAGCCAATCCGGGACAGTCTTTGGGAATGAGCAGTTCTTC	CASSQSGTVFGNEQFF
TRBD1	many	TRBV20-1	TRBJ1-1	TGCAGTGCTAGAGTAGGGACAGTGAACACTGAAGCTTTCTTT	CSARVGTVNTEAFF